This TCR beta chain was sequenced during a study of long-term antiretroviral therapy in people with HIV. The United States was where all participants with HIV were treated. Findings and caveats of the study: Versus controls, repertoires in people with HIV had narrower CDR3 length ranges. Records did not include ART adherence, viral resistance or therapy changes.

This clone was seen just once. Its antigen remains unknown. A v3.0 immunoSEQ assay was performed at survey level. Each sample had sequencing targeting about 40,000-55,000 T-cell genomes. Only in-frame clones appear in the TCRdb table, and some are missing; sequencing was by immunoSEQ multiplex PCR. The sample has some 47,000 clones; 90% to 95% are singletons. V lost 7 bases, J lost 0 bases, and 16 bases lay in between. This CDR3 is 15 amino acids long. CDR1 is SGHKS and CDR2 is YYEKEE in the germline V gene (reference sequence). This sequence originates from a woman between 50 and 59 years old with HIV. The sample in question was unsorted PBMCs, obtained 3.7 years after starting antiretroviral therapy. V usage is TRBV5-5 and J usage is TRBJ1-1; a possible D gene is TRBD1 (5 bases). DNA for the CDR3: TGTGCCAGCGGGGCAGGGTTGGGGATGAACACTGAAGCTTTCTTT. Its translation is CASGAGLGMNTEAFF.